Listed below are T cell receptor beta chains from one sample, sequenced in a study of blood T cell repertoires in COVID-19. Profiled with immunoSEQ multiplex PCR; TCRdb holds only in-frame clones, not every one. The sample consists of under 250,000 clones, around four fifths of them appearing once. Sequencing used PBMCs or T cells enriched from blood (not recorded which). These receptors were collected from a woman in her forties who had been exposed to COVID-19. Both conserved end residues are part of each CDR3. The D gene is left open where the match is weak. Expanded clones get a size class; other rows say once, few or many, or leave the size out.

-	TRBV9	TRBJ2-3	few	CASSVGQITDTQYF	TGTGCCAGCAGCGTAGGTCAGATAACAGATACGCAGTATTTT
TRBD1	TRBV5-1	TRBJ2-7	-	CASSLAPGTDKGKYEQYF	TGCGCCAGCAGCTTAGCTCCCGGGACAGATAAGGGAAAGTACGAGCAGTACTTC
-	TRBV5-4	TRBJ2-5	-	CASSLGVIPQETQYF	TGTGCCAGCAGCTTGGGAGTGATCCCCCAAGAGACCCAGTACTTC
-	TRBV28	TRBJ1-2	-	CASSLTQAGYYGYTF	TGTGCCAGCAGTTTAACCCAAGCAGGCTACTATGGCTACACCTTC
-	TRBV11-3	TRBJ1-1	medium-sized	CASSLGPDRKAFF	TGTGCCAGCAGCTTAGGTCCGGACAGAAAAGCTTTCTTT
-	TRBV5-1	TRBJ2-3	-	CASSLRGEGGTDTQYF	TGCGCCAGCAGCTTGCGCGGGGAAGGAGGGACAGATACGCAGTATTTT
-	TRBV13	TRBJ2-6	-	CASSFRLLSSGANVLTF	TGTGCCAGCAGCTTCCGCCTTCTCAGCTCTGGGGCCAACGTCCTGACTTTC
TRBD2	TRBV5-1	TRBJ2-3	-	CASSPTSGAGADTQYF	TGCGCCAGCAGCCCGACTAGCGGGGCCGGGGCAGATACGCAGTATTTT
-	TRBV10-2	TRBJ2-7	-	CASRGRQADREQYF	TGCGCCAGCAGAGGAAGACAGGCGGATCGCGAGCAGTACTTC
-	TRBV30	TRBJ1-1	-	CAWSGRGFEAFF	TGTGCCTGGAGCGGCCGCGGGTTTGAAGCTTTCTTT
TRBD1	TRBV19	TRBJ1-5	once	CASSTTQTGAKDQPQHF	TGTGCCAGTAGTACTACCCAGACAGGGGCGAAGGATCAGCCCCAGCATTTT
TRBD1	TRBV4-2	TRBJ1-2	-	CASSQTSDRVGNYGYTF	TGTGCCAGCAGCCAAACCTCAGACAGGGTGGGGAACTATGGCTACACCTTC
-	TRBV9	TRBJ2-1	-	CASAGFSNNEQFF	TGTGCCAGTGCCGGGTTTTCAAACAATGAGCAGTTCTTC
-	TRBV18	TRBJ2-3	-	CASSEGSTDTQYF	TGTGCCAGCTCGGAGGGGTCCACAGATACGCAGTATTTT
-	TRBV2	TRBJ2-7	-	CASRGNRSSYEQYF	TGTGCCAGCAGGGGCAATAGATCCTCCTACGAGCAGTACTTC
TRBD2	TRBV7-8	TRBJ2-2	-	CASSTEAGGTGELFF	TGTGCCAGCAGCACTGAAGCGGGGGGCACCGGGGAGCTGTTTTTT
-	TRBV5-6	TRBJ1-4	-	CASSLGDVGRGYEKLFF	TGTGCCAGCAGCTTAGGGGATGTCGGCAGGGGATATGAAAAACTGTTTTTT
TRBD1	TRBV6-5	TRBJ1-2	-	CACEDRGNYGYTF	TGTGCCTGCGAGGACAGGGGGAACTATGGCTACACCTTC
-	TRBV6-5	TRBJ1-2	-	CASKRESDYGYTF	TGTGCCAGCAAGAGGGAGTCGGACTATGGCTACACCTTC
TRBD1	TRBV10-1	TRBJ2-5	-	CASRKQGAGETQYF	TGCGCCAGCAGAAAACAGGGGGCAGGAGAGACCCAGTACTTC
TRBD1	TRBV10-3	TRBJ2-7	-	CAISEGTGSDEQYF	TGTGCCATCAGTGAAGGGACAGGCTCGGACGAGCAGTACTTC
-	TRBV19	TRBJ2-2	once	CASSSRGQGAGELFF	TGTGCCAGTAGTTCCAGGGGACAAGGGGCCGGGGAGCTGTTTTTT
-	TRBV2	TRBJ2-1	-	CASSETWSSYNEQFF	TGTGCCAGCAGTGAAACTTGGTCCTCCTACAATGAGCAGTTCTTC
TRBD1	TRBV7-9	TRBJ2-7	few	CAFHRTGLGGEQYF	TGTGCCTTCCACCGGACAGGGTTAGGAGGCGAGCAGTACTTC
-	TRBV7-8	TRBJ2-7	few	CASSPNLDISSYEQYF	TGTGCCAGCAGCCCAAACCTCGACATCTCCTCCTACGAGCAGTACTTC
-	TRBV15	TRBJ2-7	-	CATSRDQHYEQYF	TGTGCCACCAGCAGAGATCAACACTACGAGCAGTACTTC
TRBD1	TRBV6-5	TRBJ2-3	few	CASNTGGAVDTQYF	TGTGCCAGCAATACAGGGGGAGCGGTAGATACGCAGTATTTT